This T cell receptor beta chain is from a study of CD8+ T cells in alopecia areata. Regarding the study as a whole: TCRs were shared less clearly across patients than in mice, possibly for HLA-related reasons.

Reverse transcribed after extraction, RNA yielded cDNA as the sequencing template. Assay: immunoSEQ multiplex PCR; the TCRdb copy retains only in-frame clones and omits some. The profile shows about 140,000 clones, approximately 60% of them singletons. In regard to this clone: Its antigen is still unknown.

V shed 7 bases and J 9 bases; nucleotides not matched to a gene: 8. The CDR3 is 13 residues long. Germline values: CDR1 SGDLS, CDR2 YYNGEE. Sorting separated CD4+ and CD8+ T cells out of PBMCs. The material sequenced was CD4+ T cells sorted from blood. This clonotype was obtained from a human donor in good health. The rearrangement links TRBV9 to TRBJ2-1; 9 bases fit TRBD1. CDR3 loop: CASGTTGGLEQFF. The CDR3 region has the DNA TGTGCCAGCGGTACGACAGGGGGGCTTGAGCAGTTCTTC.